The following is a TCR beta chain sequence with its context. Antigen unknown. The data originate from a study of T cell responses to AZD1222 COVID-19 vaccine. Study results and caveats: Possibly, clonal diversity was underestimated; donors were largely white British and included more females. Unmutated variant regions are reportedly the target of nearly half of TCRs that are spike-specific. Dominant CD4 TCR responses targeted spike regions 160-218 and 743-854.

Assay used: immunoSEQ multiplex PCR; TCRdb lists only in-frame clones, some missing. There are roughly 97,000 clones in the sample; about 88% occur only once, and roughly 2.8% lies in the top ten. The CDR3 consists of 14 residues. Germline CDR1 reads LNHNV; CDR2 reads YYDKDF (reference sequence). V gave up 4 bases and J gave up 8 bases; unmatched junction bases: 8. V usage is TRBV15 and J usage is TRBJ1-1; 9 nucleotides match TRBD1. The receptor was derived from an adult in good health. Specimen: peripheral blood, collected on day 0 of AZD1222 vaccination. The CDR3 region is CATSIQQGAREAFF. In DNA, the CDR3 is TGTGCCACCAGCATACAACAGGGGGCAAGGGAAGCTTTCTTT.